The 17 T cell receptor beta chains listed next were all sequenced from one sample in a study of T cell repertoires in cytomegalovirus infection. No antigen has been identified for these receptors. Each CDR3 protein gets one entry after TCRdb re-called the reads with MiXCR. Counted here are approximately 110,000 distinct CDR3 sequences, approximately 28% occurring once; the ten biggest clones make up around 80%. The source was CD8+ T cells from cultured PBMCs, collected from culture after CMV antigen stimulation. The receptors originated from a human donor in good health (CMV status not recorded). Some clones in this sample may be carry-over from other donors' samples.

The V and J genes are TRBV19 and TRBJ2-3, with TRBD2 matching over 10 bases. The CDR3 covers 14 residues. Trimming took 4 bases from V and 4 from J; bases not matched to a gene: 2. CDR1 is LNHDA and CDR2 is SQIVND in the germline V gene (reference sequence). CDR3 DNA sequence: TGTGCCAGTAGTACTAGCGGGGGAGCAGATACGCAGTATTTT. This gives the protein CASSTSGGADTQYF.

The chain is built from TRBV7-9 and TRBJ2-7, with 10 positions matching TRBD2. Germline V CDR1 and CDR2: SEHNR, FQNEAQ (reference sequence). The length of the CDR3 is 16 residues. Unmatched junction bases numbered 15, after V lost 6 bases and J lost 7 bases. The CDR3 coding sequence is TGTGCCAGCAGGAGGGCCGGGACTAGCGTTCTGGGGGAGCAGTACTTC. Its protein product is CASRRAGTSVLGEQYF.

This chain links TRBV7-9 with TRBJ2-3; 8 bases agree with TRBD1. Per the germline V gene, CDR1 is SEHNR and CDR2 is FQNEAQ (reference sequence). V dropped 5 bases and J dropped 2; count of bases not matched to a gene: 12. This CDR3 has 17 residues. The DNA of the CDR3 is TGTGCCAGCAGCCACCCCGGGACAGGCGATTTCACAGATACGCAGTATTTT. Translating gives CASSHPGTGDFTDTQYF.

The chain is built from TRBV6-1 and TRBJ2-1, with 7 bases aligning to TRBD1. Germline V gene sequence: CDR1 MNHNS, CDR2 SASEGT. The CDR3 length is 15 residues. J was trimmed by 4 bases and V by 5 bases; bases with no gene match: 8. The chain's CDR3 is CASSTTGTAYNEQFF. The DNA of the CDR3 is TGTGCCAGCAGTACAACCGGGACAGCTTACAATGAGCAGTTCTTC.

The J gene is TRBJ2-3, the V gene TRBV27; 9 positions agree with TRBD1. The V segment lost 3 bases and the J segment 9 bases; nucleotides outside the gene matches: 7. Germline V CDR1 and CDR2: MNHEY, SMNVEV (reference sequence). The CDR3 has 14 amino acids. DNA for the CDR3: TGTGCCAGCAGTTTGGCCCCGGGACAGGGAACGCAGTATTTT. This encodes CASSLAPGQGTQYF.

The chain couples TRBV29-1 to TRBJ2-2; the match to TRBD2 covers 9 bases. This CDR3 region has 15 residues. The germline V gene has CDR1 SQVTM and CDR2 ANQGSEA. After removal of 5 bases from V and 6 bases from J, the junction contained 10 bases not matched to a gene. CDR3 DNA sequence: TGCAGCGTTTCCCCCGGGACTAGCTTGGCCGGGGAGCTGTTTTTT. This sequence encodes CSVSPGTSLAGELFF.

The chain carries TRBV7-8 and TRBJ2-1; 13 bases agree with TRBD2. Trimming took 2 bases from V and 2 from J; bases not matched to a gene: 3. Germline values: CDR1 SGHVS, CDR2 FQNEAQ. This CDR3 is built from 17 residues. The CDR3 DNA is TGTGCCAGCAGCTTAACTAGCGGGGGGGTTACCTACAATGAGCAGTTCTTC. Protein: CASSLTSGGVTYNEQFF.

This clonotype occurred a few times. The chain has TRBV27 and TRBJ2-7; perhaps D is TRBD1 or TRBD2 (6 bases each). This CDR3 comprises 14 residues. Trimming took off 0 bases at V and 3 bases at J, with 9 bases between the two ends. Per germline, CDR1 MNHEY and CDR2 SMNVEV (reference sequence). The CDR3 spells CASSLSGGLYEQYF. The CDR3 DNA follows: TGTGCCAGCAGTTTATCGGGGGGCCTCTACGAGCAGTACTTC.

Only a few counts were recorded for this clonotype. At one of its ends the junction is not consistent with the germline gene, which may arise from a read error. The chain recombines TRBV7-6 with TRBJ2-5, with 7 bases identical to TRBD2. This CDR3 spans 15 amino acids. From germline, CDR1 is SGHVS and CDR2 FNYEAQ. CDR3 loop: CASNLGLVGEETQYF. Here the CDR3 DNA reads TGTGCCAGCAACTTAGGACTAGTCGGTGAAGAGACCCAGTACTTC.

This clonotype was found a few times. The CDR3 DNA reads TGCGCCAGCAGCCTAGAGGGACAGCTCCATCGCACAGATACGCAGTATTTT. As protein: CASSLEGQLHRTDTQYF. The chain links TRBV5-1 to TRBJ2-3, with 7 bases identical to TRBD1. Germline V gene sequence: CDR1 SGHRS, CDR2 YFSETQ. The CDR3 loop spans 17 amino acids. The V and J ends lost 4 bases and 1 base, in that order; junction bases with no gene match: 12. The full variable domain, in which reference TRBV5-1 and TRBJ2-3 provide the parts outside the CDR3, is KAGVTQTPRYLIKTRGQQVTLSCSPISGHRSVSWYQQTPGQGLQFLFEYFSETQRNKGNFPGRFSGRQFSNSRSEMNVSTLELGDSALYLCASSLEGQLHRTDTQYFGPGTRLTVL.

The chain recombines TRBV24-1 with TRBJ2-1; TRBD2 matches 7 bases. The V segment lost 5 bases and the J segment 5 bases; nucleotides outside the gene matches: 5. This CDR3 spans 14 amino acids. Looked up from germline, CDR1 is KGHDR and CDR2 is SFDVKD. The CDR3 DNA reads as TGTGCCACCAGTGGATGGGCGGGAGACAATGAGCAGTTCTTC. As protein: CATSGWAGDNEQFF.

This clonotype showed up many times. The chain couples TRBV6-4 to TRBJ1-6, with D perhaps matching TRBD1 (5 bases). There are 14 residues in the CDR3. V was shortened by 3 bases and J by 10 bases, with 13 bases between the two germline ends. Germline values: CDR1 MRHNA, CDR2 SNTAGT. The CDR3, as DNA: TGTGCCAGCAGTGAGAGGGGATTGGTATCACCCCTCCACTTT. Residues: CASSERGLVSPLHF.

This clonotype was seen only a few times. V is TRBV4-1 and J is TRBJ2-1; possibly TRBD2 for D (6 bases). Germline CDR1 reads MGHRA; CDR2 reads YSYEKL. The CDR3 runs to 16 residues. V was trimmed by 1 base and J by 8 bases, leaving 18 bases between them. The CDR3 bases are TGCGCCAGCAGCCAAGTCCCCGGGGGATTTTGGCATGAGCAGTTCTTC. Translated, it gives CASSQVPGGFWHEQFF.

This clonotype was detected only a few times. The chain recombines TRBV7-2 with TRBJ1-2; a weak D match, TRBD1 (5 bases). The CDR3 runs 15 residues. The V end lost 4 bases, the J end lost 5 bases, and 17 bases lay between the germline ends. The V gene's germline CDR1 is SGHTA and CDR2 FQGNSA. This CDR3 is CASSSAGRGDYGYTF. Here the CDR3 DNA reads TGTGCCAGCAGCTCCGCGGGCAGAGGGGATTATGGCTACACCTTC.

This clonotype has more than one count but fewer than ten. The chain couples TRBV12-3 or TRBV12-4 to TRBJ1-5; D is unresolved. The V end was cut by 3 bases, the J end by 6 bases, with 6 bases between. The length of the CDR3 is 12 residues. In DNA, the CDR3 is TGTGCCAGCAGTTTTGCTGGTCAGCCCCAGCATTTT. It specifies CASSFAGQPQHF.

J is TRBJ1-2 and V is TRBV6-6; maybe TRBD1 (5 bases). Germline assignment: CDR1 MNHNY and CDR2 SVGAGI (reference sequence). Trimming took 2 bases from V and 0 from J, leaving 10 bases between them. The CDR3 is made up of 15 amino acids. The DNA for the CDR3 is TGTGCCAGCAGTTACATTGGGGGGGCTAACTATGGCTACACCTTC. Translation: CASSYIGGANYGYTF.

This clonotype occurred many times. This chain connects TRBV19 to TRBJ2-2, with D tentatively TRBD2 (5 bases). CDR1 and CDR2 (germline): LNHDA, SQIVND (reference sequence). There are 13 residues in the CDR3. The V end lost 9 bases, the J end lost 5 bases, and 13 bases lay between the germline ends. The CDR3 spells CASSIGGTGELFF. CDR3 in DNA: TGTGCCAGCAGCATCGGAGGTACCGGGGAGCTGTTTTTT. The variable domain in full, with the rest retrieved from reference TRBV19 and TRBJ2-2, is DGGITQSPKYLFRKEGQNVTLSCEQNLNHDAMYWYRQDPGQGLRLIYYSQIVNDFQKGDIAEGYSVSREKKESFPLTVTSAQKNPTAFYLCASSIGGTGELFFGEGSRLTVL.